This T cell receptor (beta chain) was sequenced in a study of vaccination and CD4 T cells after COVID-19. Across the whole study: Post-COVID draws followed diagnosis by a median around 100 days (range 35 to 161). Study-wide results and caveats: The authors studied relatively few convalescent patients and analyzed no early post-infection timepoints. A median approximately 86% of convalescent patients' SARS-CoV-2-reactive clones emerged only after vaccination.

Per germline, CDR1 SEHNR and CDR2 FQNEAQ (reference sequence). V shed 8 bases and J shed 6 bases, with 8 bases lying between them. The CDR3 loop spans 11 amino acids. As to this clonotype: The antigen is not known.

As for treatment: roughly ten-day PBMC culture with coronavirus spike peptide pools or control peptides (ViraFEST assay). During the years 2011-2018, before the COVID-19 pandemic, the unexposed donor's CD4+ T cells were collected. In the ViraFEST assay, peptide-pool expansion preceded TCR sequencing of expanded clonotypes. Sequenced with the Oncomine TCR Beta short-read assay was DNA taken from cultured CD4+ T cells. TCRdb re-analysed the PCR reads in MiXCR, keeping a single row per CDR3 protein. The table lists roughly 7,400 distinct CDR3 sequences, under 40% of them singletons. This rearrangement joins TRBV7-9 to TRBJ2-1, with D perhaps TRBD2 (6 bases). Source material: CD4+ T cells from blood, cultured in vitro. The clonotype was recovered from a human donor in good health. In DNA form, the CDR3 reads TGTGCCAGCTACGGGGGCAATGAGCAGTTCTTC. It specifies CASYGGNEQFF.